The present entry profiles one TCR beta chain with its context. In the source study's methods: Estimates of nucleated cell counts were drawn from the amplification of reference gene primers. Repertoires were generated with immunoSEQ multiplex PCR, while TCRdb's copy carries only in-frame clones and drops some. V and J calls and clone size are those listed in that table; D and trimming were worked out from the DNA. The sample has fewer than 120,000 clones, 80% to 90% seen once. This sample was included in a study of blood T cell repertoires in COVID-19. About the research overall: Italy, Spain and the United States were the sources of the convalescent and acute COVID-19 samples. Sample material is recorded as cDNA or gDNA derived from T cells, B-cell-depleted T cells, or PBMCs.

The V and J ends lost 4 bases and 0 bases respectively, with 14 bases between them. CDR3 length: 16 residues. Germline lookup yields CDR1 SGDLS and CDR2 YYNGEE. The chain links TRBV9 to TRBJ2-1; D possibly corresponds to TRBD2 (5 bases). Sequences were obtained from peripheral blood. This receptor was identified in a woman in her sixties with acute or convalescent COVID-19. CDR3 DNA: TGTGCCAGCAGCCCCCCCTCGGGGAACTCCTACAATGAGCAGTTCTTC. Amino acids: CASSPPSGNSYNEQFF.